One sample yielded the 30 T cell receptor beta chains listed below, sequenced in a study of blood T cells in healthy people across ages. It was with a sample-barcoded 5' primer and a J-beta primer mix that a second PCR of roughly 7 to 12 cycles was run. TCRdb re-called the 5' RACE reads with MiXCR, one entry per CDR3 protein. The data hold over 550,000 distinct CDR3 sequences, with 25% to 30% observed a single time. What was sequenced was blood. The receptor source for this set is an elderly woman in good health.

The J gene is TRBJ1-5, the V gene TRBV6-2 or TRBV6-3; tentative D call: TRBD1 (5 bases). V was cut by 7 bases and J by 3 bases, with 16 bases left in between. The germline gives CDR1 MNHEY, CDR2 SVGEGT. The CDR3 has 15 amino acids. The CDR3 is CASTRVDLPNQPQHF. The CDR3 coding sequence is TGTGCCAGCACCAGGGTAGACCTTCCCAATCAGCCCCAGCATTTT.

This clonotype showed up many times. For the CDR3, the DNA is TGCAGTGCTCCCCCTGGAGGGAACCAAGAGACCCAGTACTTC. Residues: CSAPPGGNQETQYF. This sequence joins TRBV20-1 and TRBJ2-5; D is possibly TRBD2 (6 bases). Germline V gene lookup returns CDR1 DFQATT and CDR2 SNEGSKA (reference sequence). The ends were cut back, 5 bases at V and 0 bases at J, with 13 bases in the middle. The CDR3 spans 14 residues.

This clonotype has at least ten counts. CDR3 nucleotide sequence: TGTGCCACCAGTGATCCCTTTAGCGGGGCGAACCAAGAGACCCAGTACTTC. Its translation is CATSDPFSGANQETQYF. The genes are TRBV24-1 and TRBJ2-5, with 8 positions matching TRBD2. Germline lookup yields CDR1 KGHDR and CDR2 SFDVKD. The CDR3 loop spans 17 amino acids. V shed 3 bases, J shed 0 bases, and the junction held 8 bases outside the gene matches.

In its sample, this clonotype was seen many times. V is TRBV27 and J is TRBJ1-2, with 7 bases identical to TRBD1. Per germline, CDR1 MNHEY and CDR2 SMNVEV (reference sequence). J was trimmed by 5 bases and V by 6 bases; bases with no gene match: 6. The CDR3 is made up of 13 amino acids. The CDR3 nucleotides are TGTGCCAGCAGCCGGGACAGCTATTATGGCTACACCTTC. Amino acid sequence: CASSRDSYYGYTF.

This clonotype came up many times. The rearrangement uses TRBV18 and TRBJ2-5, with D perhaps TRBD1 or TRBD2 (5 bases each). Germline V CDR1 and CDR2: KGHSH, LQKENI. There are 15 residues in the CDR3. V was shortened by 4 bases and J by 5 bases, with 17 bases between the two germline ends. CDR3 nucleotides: TGTGCCAGCTCACGTACCGGGACCCCCTCGGAGACCCAGTACTTC. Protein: CASSRTGTPSETQYF.

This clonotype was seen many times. CDR3 sequence: CASSFGVSADTQYF. The CDR3 DNA is TGCGCCAGCAGCTTTGGCGTTTCGGCAGATACGCAGTATTTT. The chain is built from TRBV5-1 and TRBJ2-3; D not resolved. CDR1 and CDR2 (germline): SGHRS, YFSETQ. The ends were cut back, 2 bases at V and 4 bases at J, with 11 bases in the middle. The CDR3 length is 14 residues.

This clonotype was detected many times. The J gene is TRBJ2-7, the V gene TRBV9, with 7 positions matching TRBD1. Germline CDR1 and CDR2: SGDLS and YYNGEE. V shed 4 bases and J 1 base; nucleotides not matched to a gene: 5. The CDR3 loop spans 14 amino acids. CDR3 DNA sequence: TGTGCCAGCAGCCCGGGACAGAATTCCTACGAGCAGTACTTC. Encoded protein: CASSPGQNSYEQYF.

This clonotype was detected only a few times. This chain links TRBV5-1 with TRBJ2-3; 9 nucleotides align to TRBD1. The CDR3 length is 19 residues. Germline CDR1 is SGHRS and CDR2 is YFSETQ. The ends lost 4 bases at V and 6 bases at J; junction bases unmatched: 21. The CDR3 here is CASSLGTGPTFQRSDTQYF. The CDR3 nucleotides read TGCGCCAGCAGCCTCGGGACAGGGCCGACGTTCCAGCGGTCGGATACGCAGTATTTT.

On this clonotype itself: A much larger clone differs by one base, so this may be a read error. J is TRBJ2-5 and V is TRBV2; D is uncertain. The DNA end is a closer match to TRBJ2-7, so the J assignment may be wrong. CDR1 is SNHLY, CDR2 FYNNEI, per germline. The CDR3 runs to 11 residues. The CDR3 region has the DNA TGTGCCAGTACAGACTGCGCCGAGCAGTACTTC. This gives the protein CASTDCAEQYF.

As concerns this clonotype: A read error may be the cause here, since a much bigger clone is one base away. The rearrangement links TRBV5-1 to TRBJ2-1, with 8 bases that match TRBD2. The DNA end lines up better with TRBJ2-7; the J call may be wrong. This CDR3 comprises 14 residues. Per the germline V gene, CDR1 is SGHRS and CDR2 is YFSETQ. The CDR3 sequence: CASARGGLYNEQYF. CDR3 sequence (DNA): TGCGCCAGCGCTCGGGGGGGGCTGTACAATGAGCAGTACTTC.

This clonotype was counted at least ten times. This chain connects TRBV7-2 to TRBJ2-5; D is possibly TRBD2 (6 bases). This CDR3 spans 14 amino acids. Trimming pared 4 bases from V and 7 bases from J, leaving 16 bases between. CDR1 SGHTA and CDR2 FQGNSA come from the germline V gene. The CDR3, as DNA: TGTGCCAGCAGCTCCCGGGGGACCCCGGGGACCCAGTACTTC. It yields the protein CASSSRGTPGTQYF. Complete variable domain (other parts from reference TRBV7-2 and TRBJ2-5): GAGVSQSPSNKVTEKGKDVELRCDPISGHTALYWYRQSLGQGLEFLIYFQGNSAPDKSGLPSDRFSAERTGGSVSTLTIQRTQQEDSAVYLCASSSRGTPGTQYFGPGTRLLVL.

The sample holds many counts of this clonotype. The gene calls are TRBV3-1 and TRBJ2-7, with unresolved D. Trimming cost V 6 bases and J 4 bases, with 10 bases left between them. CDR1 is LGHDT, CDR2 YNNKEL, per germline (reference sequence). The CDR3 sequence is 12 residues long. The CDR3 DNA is TGTGCCAGCAGTCCGCTGGATTACGAGCAGTACTTC. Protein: CASSPLDYEQYF.

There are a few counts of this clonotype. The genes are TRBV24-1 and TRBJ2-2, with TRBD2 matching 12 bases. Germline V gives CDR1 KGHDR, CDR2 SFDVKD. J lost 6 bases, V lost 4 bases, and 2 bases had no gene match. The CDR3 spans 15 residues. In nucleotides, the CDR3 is TGTGCCACCAGTGACCCTAGCGGGGGGGCCGGGGAGCTGTTTTTT. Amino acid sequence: CATSDPSGGAGELFF.

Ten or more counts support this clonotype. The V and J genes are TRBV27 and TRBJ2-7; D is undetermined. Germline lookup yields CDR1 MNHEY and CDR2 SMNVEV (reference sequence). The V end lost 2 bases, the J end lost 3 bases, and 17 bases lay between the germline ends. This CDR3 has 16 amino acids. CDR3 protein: CASSLGSGRQGYEQYF. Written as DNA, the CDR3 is TGTGCCAGCAGTTTAGGATCGGGTCGGCAAGGCTACGAGCAGTACTTC.

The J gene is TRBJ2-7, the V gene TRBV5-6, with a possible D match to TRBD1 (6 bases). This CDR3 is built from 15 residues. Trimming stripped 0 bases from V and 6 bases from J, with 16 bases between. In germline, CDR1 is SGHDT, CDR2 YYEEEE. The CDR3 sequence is CASSLEGRGYREQYF. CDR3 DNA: TGTGCCAGCAGCTTGGAGGGCAGGGGCTATCGCGAGCAGTACTTC.

In DNA, the CDR3 is TGCAGTGCTAGCAGGTTAGCGGGGCCCTACAATGAGCAGTTCTTC. Its translation: CSASRLAGPYNEQFF. This chain uses TRBV20-1 with TRBJ2-1, with 8 bases matching TRBD2. The CDR3 spans 15 residues. Germline CDR1 and CDR2: DFQATT and SNEGSKA (reference sequence). Trimming removed 3 bases from V and 2 bases from J; junction bases left unmatched: 6.

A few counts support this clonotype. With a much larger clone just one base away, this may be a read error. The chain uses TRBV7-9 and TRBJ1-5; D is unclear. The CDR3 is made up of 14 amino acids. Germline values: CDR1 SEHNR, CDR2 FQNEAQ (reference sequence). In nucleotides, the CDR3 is TGTACCAGCAGCTTAGCTGGTAACAATCAGCCCCAGCATTTT. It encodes CTSSLAGNNQPQHF.

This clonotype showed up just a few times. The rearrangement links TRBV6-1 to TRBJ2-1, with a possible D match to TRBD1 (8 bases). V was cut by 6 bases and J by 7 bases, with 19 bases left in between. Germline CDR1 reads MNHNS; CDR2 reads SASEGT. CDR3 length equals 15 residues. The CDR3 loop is CASSPTGGVANEQFF. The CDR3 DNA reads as TGTGCCAGCAGCCCAACAGGGGGGGTTGCGAATGAGCAGTTCTTC.

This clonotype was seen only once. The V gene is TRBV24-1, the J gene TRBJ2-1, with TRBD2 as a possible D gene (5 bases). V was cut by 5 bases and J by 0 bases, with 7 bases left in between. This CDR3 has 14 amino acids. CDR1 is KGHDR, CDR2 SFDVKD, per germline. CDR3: CATSAGDSYNEQFF. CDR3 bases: TGTGCCACCAGTGCCGGGGACTCCTACAATGAGCAGTTCTTC.

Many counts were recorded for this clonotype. CDR3 protein: CSVTGTGFEQYF. The CDR3 DNA reads TGCAGCGTGACCGGGACAGGGTTCGAGCAGTACTTC. The chain combines TRBV29-1 with TRBJ2-7; 9 bases are a match to TRBD1. V shed 6 bases, J shed 6 bases, and the junction held 6 bases outside the gene matches. The CDR3 has 12 residues. Per the germline V gene, CDR1 is SQVTM and CDR2 is ANQGSEA.

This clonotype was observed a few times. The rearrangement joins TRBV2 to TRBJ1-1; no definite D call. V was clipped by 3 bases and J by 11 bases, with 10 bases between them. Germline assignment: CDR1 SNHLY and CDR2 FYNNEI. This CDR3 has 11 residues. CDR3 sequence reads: CASSDRVSAFF. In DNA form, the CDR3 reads TGTGCCAGCAGTGACCGGGTATCGGCTTTCTTT.

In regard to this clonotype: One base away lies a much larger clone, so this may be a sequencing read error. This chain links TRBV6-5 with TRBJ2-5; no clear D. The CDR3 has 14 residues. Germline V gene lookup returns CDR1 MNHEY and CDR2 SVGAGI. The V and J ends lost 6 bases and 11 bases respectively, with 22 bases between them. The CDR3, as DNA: TGTGCCAGCAGGCTCCTTAGGGCAGCTAATGAGCAGTACTTC. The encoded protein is CASRLLRAANEQYF.

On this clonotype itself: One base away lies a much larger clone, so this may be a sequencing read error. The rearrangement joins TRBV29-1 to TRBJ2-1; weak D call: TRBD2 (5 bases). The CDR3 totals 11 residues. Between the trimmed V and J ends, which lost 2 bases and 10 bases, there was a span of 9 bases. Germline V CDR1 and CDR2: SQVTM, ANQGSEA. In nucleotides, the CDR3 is TGCAGCGTTGAACGGGGAAGAGAGCAGTTCTTC. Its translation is CSVERGREQFF.

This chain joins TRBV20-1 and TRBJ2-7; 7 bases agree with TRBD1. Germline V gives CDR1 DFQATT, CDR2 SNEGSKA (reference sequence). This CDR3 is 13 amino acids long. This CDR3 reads CSGNLNAGGEQYF. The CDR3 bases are TGCAGCGGTAATTTAAACGCAGGGGGCGAGCAGTACTTC.

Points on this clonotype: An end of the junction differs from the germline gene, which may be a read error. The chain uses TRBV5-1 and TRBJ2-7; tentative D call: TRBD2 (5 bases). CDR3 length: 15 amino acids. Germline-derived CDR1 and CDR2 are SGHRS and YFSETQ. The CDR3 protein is CASSLEAGKSYEQYF. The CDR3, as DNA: TGCGCCAGTAGCTTGGAGGCGGGTAAAAGCTACGAGCAGTACTTC.

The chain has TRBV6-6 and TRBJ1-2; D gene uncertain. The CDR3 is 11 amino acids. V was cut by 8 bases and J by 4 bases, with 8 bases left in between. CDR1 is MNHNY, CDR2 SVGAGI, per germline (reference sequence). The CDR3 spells CASGSVYGYTF. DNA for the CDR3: TGTGCCAGCGGTTCGGTCTATGGCTACACCTTC.

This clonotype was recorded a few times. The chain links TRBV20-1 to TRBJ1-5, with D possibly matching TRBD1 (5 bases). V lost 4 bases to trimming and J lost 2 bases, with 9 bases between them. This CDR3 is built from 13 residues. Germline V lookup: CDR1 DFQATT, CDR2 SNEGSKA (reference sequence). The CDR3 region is CSATWGGNQPQHF. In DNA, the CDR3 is TGCAGTGCTACTTGGGGCGGCAATCAGCCCCAGCATTTT.

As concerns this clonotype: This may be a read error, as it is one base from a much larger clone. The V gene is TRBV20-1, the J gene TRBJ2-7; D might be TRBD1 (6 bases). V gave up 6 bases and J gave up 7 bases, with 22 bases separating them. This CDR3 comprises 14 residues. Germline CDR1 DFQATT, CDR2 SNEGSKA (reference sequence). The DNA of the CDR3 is TGCAGTGCCGCCGGGACATCCCGATACAATGAGCAGTACTTC. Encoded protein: CSAAGTSRYNEQYF.

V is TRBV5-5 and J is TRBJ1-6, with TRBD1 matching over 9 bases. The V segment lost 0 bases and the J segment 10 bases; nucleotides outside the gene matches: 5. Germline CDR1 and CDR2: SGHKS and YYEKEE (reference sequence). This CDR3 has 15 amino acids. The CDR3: CASSLEDRGSSPLHF. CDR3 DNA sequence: TGTGCCAGCAGCTTGGAGGACAGGGGTAGCTCACCCCTCCACTTT.

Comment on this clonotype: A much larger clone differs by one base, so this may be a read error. The CDR3 loop is CATSRGVYAGDAQYF. CDR3 nucleotide sequence: TGTGCCACCAGCCGCGGAGTTTACGCCGGGGATGCGCAGTATTTT. V usage is TRBV15 and J usage is TRBJ2-3; D might be TRBD2 (5 bases). V lost 5 bases and J lost 10, with 22 bases in between. Germline V gene lookup returns CDR1 LNHNV and CDR2 YYDKDF (reference sequence). This CDR3 is 15 amino acids long.